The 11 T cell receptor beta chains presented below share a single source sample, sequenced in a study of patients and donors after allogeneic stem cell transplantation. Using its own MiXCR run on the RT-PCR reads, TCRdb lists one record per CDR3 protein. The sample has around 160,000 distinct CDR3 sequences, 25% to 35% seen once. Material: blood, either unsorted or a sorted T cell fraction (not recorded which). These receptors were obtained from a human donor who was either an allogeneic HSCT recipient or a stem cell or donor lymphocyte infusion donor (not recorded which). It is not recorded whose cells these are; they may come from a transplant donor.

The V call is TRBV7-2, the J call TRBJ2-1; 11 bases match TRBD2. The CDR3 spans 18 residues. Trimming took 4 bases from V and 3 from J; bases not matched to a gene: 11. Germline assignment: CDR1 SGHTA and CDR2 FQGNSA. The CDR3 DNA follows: TGTGCCAGCAGCTCCCCTGGGGGACTAGCGGTCCTCTACAATGAGCAGTTCTTC. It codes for CASSSPGGLAVLYNEQFF.

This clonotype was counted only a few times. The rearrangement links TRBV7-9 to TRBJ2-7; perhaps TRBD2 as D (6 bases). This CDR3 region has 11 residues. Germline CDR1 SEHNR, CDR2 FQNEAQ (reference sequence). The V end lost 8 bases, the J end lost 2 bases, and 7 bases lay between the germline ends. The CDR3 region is CASGGTYEQYF. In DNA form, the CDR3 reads TGTGCCAGCGGGGGGACCTACGAGCAGTACTTC.

In DNA form, the CDR3 reads TGTGCTAGTGGCTCAGGGATTGGCTCCTACGAGCAGTACTTC. Translation: CASGSGIGSYEQYF. This sequence joins TRBV12-5 and TRBJ2-7, with a possible D match to TRBD1 (5 bases). V lost 6 bases to trimming and J lost 0 bases, with 12 bases between them. Germline lookup yields CDR1 LGHNT and CDR2 FRNRAP. The CDR3 is made up of 14 amino acids.

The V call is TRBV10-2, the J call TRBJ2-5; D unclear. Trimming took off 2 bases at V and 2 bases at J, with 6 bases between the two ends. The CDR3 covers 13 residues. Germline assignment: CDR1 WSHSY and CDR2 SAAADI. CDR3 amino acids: CASSELRQETQYF. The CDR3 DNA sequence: TGCGCCAGCAGTGAGCTACGTCAAGAGACCCAGTACTTC.

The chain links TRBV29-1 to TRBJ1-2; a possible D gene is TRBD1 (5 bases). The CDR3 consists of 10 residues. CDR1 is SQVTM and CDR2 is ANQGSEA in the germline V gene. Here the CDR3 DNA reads TGCGGGGGGGTAGGAGAAGGCTACACCTTC. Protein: CGGVGEGYTF.

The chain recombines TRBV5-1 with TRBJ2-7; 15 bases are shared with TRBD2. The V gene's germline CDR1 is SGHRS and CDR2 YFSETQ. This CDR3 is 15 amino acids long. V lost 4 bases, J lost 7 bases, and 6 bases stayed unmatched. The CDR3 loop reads CASSRGLAGGKEQYF. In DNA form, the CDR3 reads TGCGCCAGCAGCCGTGGACTAGCGGGAGGGAAAGAGCAGTACTTC.

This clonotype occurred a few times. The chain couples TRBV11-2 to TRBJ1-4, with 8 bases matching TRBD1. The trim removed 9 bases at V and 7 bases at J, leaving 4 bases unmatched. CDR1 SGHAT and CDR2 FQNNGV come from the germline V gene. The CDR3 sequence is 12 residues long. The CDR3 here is CASRTGREKLFF. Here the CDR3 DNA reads TGTGCCAGTCGGACAGGGCGTGAAAAACTGTTTTTT.

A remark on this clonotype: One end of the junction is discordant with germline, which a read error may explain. The CDR3 loop is CASTLEVGEWNTGELFF. The CDR3 coding sequence is TGTGCCAGCACCTTAGAGGTCGGGGAGTGGAACACCGGGGAGCTGTTTTTT. V usage is TRBV7-9 and J usage is TRBJ2-2, with a tentative D call TRBD2 (5 bases). Germline values: CDR1 SEHNR, CDR2 FQNEAQ (reference sequence). The CDR3 is made up of 17 amino acids.

In nucleotides, the CDR3 is TGTGCCAGCAGTCGGGGCCCTGCAAACATTCAGTACTTC. As protein: CASSRGPANIQYF. The rearrangement joins TRBV6-5 to TRBJ2-4; either TRBD1 or TRBD2 may fit D (5 bases each). V was shortened by 5 bases and J by 6 bases, with 11 bases between the two germline ends. This CDR3 is built from 13 residues. Germline loops: CDR1 MNHEY, CDR2 SVGAGI.

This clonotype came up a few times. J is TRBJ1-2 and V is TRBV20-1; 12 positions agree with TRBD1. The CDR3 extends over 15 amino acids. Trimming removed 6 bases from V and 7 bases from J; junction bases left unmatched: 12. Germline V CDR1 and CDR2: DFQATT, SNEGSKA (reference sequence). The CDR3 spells CSARPPGQGAFGYTF. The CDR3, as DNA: TGCAGTGCGAGACCCCCGGGACAGGGGGCGTTTGGCTACACCTTC.

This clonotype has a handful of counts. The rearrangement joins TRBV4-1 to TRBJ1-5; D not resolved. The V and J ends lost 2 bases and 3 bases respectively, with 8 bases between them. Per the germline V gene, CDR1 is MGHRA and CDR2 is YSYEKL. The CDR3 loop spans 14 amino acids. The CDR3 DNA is TGCGCCAGCAGCCAACCGGGCCCCAATCAGCCCCAGCATTTT. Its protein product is CASSQPGPNQPQHF.